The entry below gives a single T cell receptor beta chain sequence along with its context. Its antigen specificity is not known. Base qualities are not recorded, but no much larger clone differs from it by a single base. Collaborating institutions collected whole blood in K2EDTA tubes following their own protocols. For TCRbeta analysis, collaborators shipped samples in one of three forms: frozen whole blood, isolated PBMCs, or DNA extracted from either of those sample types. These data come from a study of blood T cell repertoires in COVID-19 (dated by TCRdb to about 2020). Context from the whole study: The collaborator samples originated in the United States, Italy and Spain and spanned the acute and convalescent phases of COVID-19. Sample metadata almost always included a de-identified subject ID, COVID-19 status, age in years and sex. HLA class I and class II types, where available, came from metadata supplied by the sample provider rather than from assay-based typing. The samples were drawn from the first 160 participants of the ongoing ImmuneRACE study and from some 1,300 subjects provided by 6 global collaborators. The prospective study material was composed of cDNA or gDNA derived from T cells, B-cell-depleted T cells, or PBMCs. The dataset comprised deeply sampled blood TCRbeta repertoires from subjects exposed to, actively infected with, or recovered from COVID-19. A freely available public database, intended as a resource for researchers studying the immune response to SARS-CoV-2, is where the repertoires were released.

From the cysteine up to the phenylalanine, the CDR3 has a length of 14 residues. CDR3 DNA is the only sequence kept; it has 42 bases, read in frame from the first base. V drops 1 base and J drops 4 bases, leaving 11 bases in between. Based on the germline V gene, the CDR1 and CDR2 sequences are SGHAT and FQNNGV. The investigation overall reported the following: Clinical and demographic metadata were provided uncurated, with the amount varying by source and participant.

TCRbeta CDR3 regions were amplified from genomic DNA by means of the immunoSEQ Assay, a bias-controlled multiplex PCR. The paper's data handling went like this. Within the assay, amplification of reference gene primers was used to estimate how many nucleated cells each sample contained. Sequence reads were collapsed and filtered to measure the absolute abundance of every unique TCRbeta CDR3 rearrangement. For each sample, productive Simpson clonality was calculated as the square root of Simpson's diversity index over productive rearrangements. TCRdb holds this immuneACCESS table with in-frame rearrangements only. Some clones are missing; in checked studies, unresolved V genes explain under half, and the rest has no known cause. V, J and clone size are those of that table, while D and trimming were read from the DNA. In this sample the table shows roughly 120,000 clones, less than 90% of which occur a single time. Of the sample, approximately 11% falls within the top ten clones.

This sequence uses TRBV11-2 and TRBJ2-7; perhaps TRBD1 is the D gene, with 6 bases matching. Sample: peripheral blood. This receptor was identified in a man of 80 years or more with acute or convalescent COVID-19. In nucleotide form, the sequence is TGTGCCAGCAGCTTAGGTCACAGGGCGTACGAGCAGTACTTC. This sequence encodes CASSLGHRAYEQYF. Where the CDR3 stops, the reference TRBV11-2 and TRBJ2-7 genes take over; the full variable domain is EAGVAQSPRYKIIEKRQSVAFWCNPISGHATLYWYQQILGQGPKLLIQFQNNGVVDDSQLPKDRFSAERLKGVDSTLKIQPAKLEDSAVYLCASSLGHRAYEQYFGPGTRLTVT.